These 17 T cell receptor beta chains were sequenced from one sample in a study of cytomegalovirus exposure and HLA in healthy donors. TCRdb's copy holds only in-frame clones and misses some; the assay was immunoSEQ multiplex PCR. The data hold roughly 52,000 clones, with 80% to 95% observed a single time. The sequenced sample was PBMCs. Every receptor here comes from a man aged 18 to 30 in good health and CMV-seronegative.

This clone appeared a single time. The V gene is TRBV29-1, the J gene TRBJ2-5; 7 bases are a match to TRBD2. Trimming at V came to 5 bases and at J to 2 bases, leaving 11 bases not matched to a gene. The CDR3 is made up of 15 amino acids. Germline V gene lookup returns CDR1 SQVTM and CDR2 ANQGSEA. The CDR3 spells CSVQLALGQQETQYF. As DNA, the CDR3 is TGCAGCGTTCAACTAGCGTTGGGCCAGCAAGAGACCCAGTACTTC.

CDR3 bases: TGTGCCAGCAGTTTAAAGCGGGAGCGCAGGAGCTCCTACGAGCAGTACTTC. Translation: CASSLKRERRSSYEQYF. This rearrangement joins TRBV28 to TRBJ2-7; 8 nucleotides agree with TRBD2. The CDR3 is 17 residues long. CDR1 is MDHEN, CDR2 SYDVKM, per germline. Unmatched junction bases numbered 9, after V lost 2 bases and J lost 0 bases. Drawing the rest from reference TRBV28 and TRBJ2-7, the complete variable domain is DVKVTQSSRYLVKRTGEKVFLECVQDMDHENMFWYRQDPGLGLRLIYFSYDVKMKEKGDIPEGYSVSREKKERFSLILESASTNQTSMYLCASSLKRERRSSYEQYFGPGTRLTVT.

This clone occurred a few times. V is TRBV28 and J is TRBJ2-5; D perhaps matches TRBD2 (6 bases). CDR3 length: 15 amino acids. Germline V gives CDR1 MDHEN, CDR2 SYDVKM. V gave up 2 bases and J gave up 2 bases, with 12 bases separating them. This CDR3 is CASSLVGTLQETQYF. Here the CDR3 DNA reads TGTGCCAGCAGTTTAGTAGGGACTTTACAAGAGACCCAGTACTTC.

This clone was recorded only once. V and J are TRBV19 and TRBJ2-7, with 7 bases that match TRBD2. Unmatched junction bases numbered 12, after V lost 5 bases and J lost 5 bases. Looked up from germline, CDR1 is LNHDA and CDR2 is SQIVND (reference sequence). This CDR3 is built from 15 residues. The CDR3 DNA reads TGTGCCAGTAGTCCCCAAGAAGCGGGATTAAACGAGCAGTACTTC. Protein product: CASSPQEAGLNEQYF.

V usage is TRBV5-5 and J usage is TRBJ2-5, with 7 nucleotides matching TRBD2. Germline CDR1 SGHKS, CDR2 YYEKEE (reference sequence). This CDR3 comprises 16 residues. The J segment lost 1 base and the V segment lost 0 bases, leaving 6 bases of the junction unmatched. This CDR3 is CASSLGGGLTQETQYF. The CDR3 DNA is TGTGCCAGCAGCTTGGGGGGGGGACTGACCCAAGAGACCCAGTACTTC.

This sequence joins TRBV29-1 and TRBJ1-1; D is possibly TRBD1 (6 bases). V gave up 7 bases and J gave up 9 bases, with 21 bases separating them. Per germline, CDR1 SQVTM and CDR2 ANQGSEA. There are 13 residues in the CDR3. For the CDR3, the DNA is TGCAGCGCCTATATTACGAGGGGGGGGAAAGCTTTCTTT. This gives the protein CSAYITRGGKAFF.

The sample holds a few counts of this clone. The chain employs TRBV11-2 and TRBJ1-1; possible D gene TRBD1, 5 bases. The CDR3 contains 15 residues. Germline CDR1 reads SGHAT; CDR2 reads FQNNGV. V dropped 3 bases and J dropped 3 bases, with 14 bases sitting between them. Written as DNA, the CDR3 is TGTGCCAGCAGCTTTTCCTGGGGCGTCGACACTGAAGCTTTCTTT. Its protein is CASSFSWGVDTEAFF.

J is TRBJ2-7 and V is TRBV11-2; 12 bases align to TRBD2. Unmatched junction bases numbered 12, after V lost 6 bases and J lost 0 bases. Germline CDR1 reads SGHAT; CDR2 reads FQNNGV. There are 18 residues in the CDR3. The CDR3 DNA is TGTGCCAGCAGTTCGACTAGCGGGAGTTTTAGAAGCTCCTACGAGCAGTACTTC. Its translation is CASSSTSGSFRSSYEQYF.

CDR3 bases: TGTGCCAGCAGCGTTGGACAGGAGGTCGGCGAGCAGTACTTC. It is translated as CASSVGQEVGEQYF. The V call is TRBV9, the J call TRBJ2-7, with 7 nucleotides matching TRBD1. The CDR3 extends over 14 amino acids. The germline CDR1 and CDR2 sequences are SGDLS and YYNGEE. V lost 2 bases, J lost 6 bases, and 8 bases stayed unmatched.

With respect to this clone: Germline is not matched at one junction end, which may reflect a read error. This sequence joins TRBV19 and TRBJ2-3; a weak D match, TRBD1 (5 bases). The CDR3 spans 11 residues. CDR1 is LNHDA and CDR2 is SQIVND in the germline V gene (reference sequence). The CDR3 DNA follows: TGTGCCAGTAAGGACATCCTTACGGAGTATTTT. Protein sequence: CASKDILTEYF.

The chain recombines TRBV5-1 with TRBJ2-7; D unresolved. V was clipped by 0 bases and J by 2 bases, with 9 bases between them. The CDR3 contains 14 residues. CDR1 SGHRS and CDR2 YFSETQ come from the germline V gene. CDR3 region: CASSLGGSAYEQYF. CDR3 bases: TGCGCCAGCAGCTTGGGCGGTTCCGCCTACGAGCAGTACTTC.

The J gene is TRBJ1-3, the V gene TRBV11-2; no reliable D call. Trimming cost V 5 bases and J 2 bases, with 10 bases left between them. CDR3 size: 14 residues. CDR1 is SGHAT, CDR2 FQNNGV, per germline. CDR3 sequence reads: CASSLSVPGNTIYF. DNA of the CDR3: TGTGCCAGCAGCCTCTCCGTTCCTGGAAACACCATATATTTT. Full variable domain (remainder filled in from reference TRBV11-2 and TRBJ1-3): EAGVAQSPRYKIIEKRQSVAFWCNPISGHATLYWYQQILGQGPKLLIQFQNNGVVDDSQLPKDRFSAERLKGVDSTLKIQPAKLEDSAVYLCASSLSVPGNTIYFGEGSWLTVV.

The J gene is TRBJ2-7, the V gene TRBV5-6, with 7 bases that match TRBD1. Germline lookup yields CDR1 SGHDT and CDR2 YYEEEE. V dropped 3 bases and J dropped 7; count of bases not matched to a gene: 7. This CDR3 has 13 amino acids. CDR3 in amino acids: CASSSTGPGEQYF. The CDR3 DNA sequence: TGTGCCAGCAGCTCGACAGGGCCCGGAGAGCAGTACTTC.

The CDR3 spells CASSSQGATGNTIYF. CDR3 bases: TGTGCCAGCAGCTCCCAGGGGGCGACTGGAAACACCATATATTTT. This chain links TRBV7-9 with TRBJ1-3; TRBD1 agrees at 8 bases. The CDR3 length is 15 residues. With V trimmed by 4 bases and J by 2 bases, 4 bases remained unmatched. Germline V gene lookup returns CDR1 SEHNR and CDR2 FQNEAQ (reference sequence). Filled out from reference TRBV7-9 and TRBJ1-3, the complete variable domain reads DTGVSQNPRHKITKRGQNVTFRCDPISEHNRLYWYRQTLGQGPEFLTYFQNEAQLEKSRLLSDRFSAERPKGSFSTLEIQRTEQGDSAMYLCASSSQGATGNTIYFGEGSWLTVV.

This sequence joins TRBV5-4 and TRBJ2-4; 11 nucleotides align to TRBD2. CDR1 SGHNT and CDR2 YYREEE come from the germline V gene (reference sequence). The CDR3 has 20 amino acids. J gave up 4 bases and V 0 bases, and 15 bases lay outside the gene matches. The DNA for the CDR3 is TGTGCCAGCAGCTTGGTGGCTAGCGGGAGGACCGAAAAAAGTAAAAACATTCAGTACTTC. It yields the protein CASSLVASGRTEKSKNIQYF.

The chain combines TRBV4-1 with TRBJ2-1; TRBD1 agrees at 11 bases. Germline values: CDR1 MGHRA, CDR2 YSYEKL. V dropped 2 bases and J dropped 7; count of bases not matched to a gene: 4. The CDR3 sequence is 15 residues long. This chain's CDR3 is CASSQTGTGGNEQFF. The DNA of the CDR3 is TGCGCCAGCAGCCAAACCGGGACAGGGGGAAATGAGCAGTTCTTC.

The rearrangement links TRBV2 to TRBJ2-7; maybe TRBD2 (5 bases). CDR1 is SNHLY, CDR2 FYNNEI, per germline. V dropped 4 bases and J dropped 3 bases, with 7 bases sitting between them. This CDR3 contains 12 residues. The CDR3 sequence is CASSASSYEQYF. For the CDR3, the DNA is TGTGCCAGCAGTGCTAGCAGCTACGAGCAGTACTTC.